Listed below are T cell receptor beta chains from one sample, sequenced in a study of spatial heterogeneity in lung cancer. Each CDR3 protein is one row after TCRdb ran MiXCR on the 5' RACE reads. The repertoire holds nearly 80,000 distinct CDR3 sequences, with approximately 8.1% as singletons. The sequenced sample was PBMCs, obtained at surgery. The receptors come from a male donor with early-stage non-small cell lung cancer. Both conserved end residues are part of each CDR3. Each record gives: V gene, J gene, clone size, D gene, CDR3 DNA, CDR3 protein. D genes are given only for firm matches. Clone size is not always given. Where it is, it says once, few, many or a class for expanded clones.

TRBV6-1,TRBJ1-4,NA,TRBD1,TGTGCCAGCAACCCCGGACAGGCGGGTAGACTGTTTTTT,CASNPGQAGRLFF
TRBV5-1,TRBJ2-6,many,NA,TGCGCCAGCAGCGCGGGGACCGCGGCTGGGGCCAACGTCCTGACTTTC,CASSAGTAAGANVLTF
TRBV6-2/TRBV6-3,TRBJ1-2,once,TRBD1,TGTGCCAGCAGTTACGGGGACAGCCTCTATGGCTACACCTTC,CASSYGDSLYGYTF
TRBV7-2,TRBJ2-7,NA,TRBD1,TGTGCCAGCAGCCTAACAGGGGGTGGCTACGAGCAGTACTTC,CASSLTGGGYEQYF
TRBV6-2/TRBV6-3,TRBJ2-2,NA,NA,TGTGCCAGCAGTGCACTGAAGTCACTGAACACCGGGGAGCTGTTTTTT,CASSALKSLNTGELFF
TRBV7-3,TRBJ2-1,NA,NA,TGTGCCAGCAGCTTACCCACAATCCGGAGTGAGCAGTTCTTC,CASSLPTIRSEQFF
TRBV7-9,TRBJ2-2,large,NA,TGTGCCAGCAGCTTAATCGGGATCGGGGGTCCCGGGGAGCTGTTTTTT,CASSLIGIGGPGELFF
TRBV29-1,TRBJ2-7,many,TRBD2,TGCAGCGTTCCCAGCGGGGCCTCCTACGAGCAGTACTTC,CSVPSGASYEQYF
TRBV7-9,TRBJ2-2,few,NA,TGTGCCAGCAGCCCCGAGTTCAGGGGCGAAGGGGAGCTGTTTTTT,CASSPEFRGEGELFF
TRBV7-8,TRBJ1-1,NA,NA,TGTGCCAGCAGCTTAGCTACAGGGTTAGGCACTGAAGCTTTCTTT,CASSLATGLGTEAFF
TRBV5-4,TRBJ2-7,many,TRBD2,TGTGCCAGCAGCTCTCCTAGCGGGAGGGTGGCCTACGAGCAGTACTTC,CASSSPSGRVAYEQYF
TRBV20-1,TRBJ1-5,NA,NA,TGCAGTGCGTCCACCGGGACACCAAGCAATCAGCCCCAGCATTTT,CSASTGTPSNQPQHF
TRBV10-3,TRBJ1-2,few,NA,TGTGCCATCAGCCCGCGATTTATAGAGATTAACTATGGCTACACCTTC,CAISPRFIEINYGYTF
TRBV5-4,TRBJ2-5,few,NA,TGTGCCAGTTCCTCCTGGTCAGAGGAGACCCAGTACTTC,CASSSWSEETQYF
TRBV14,TRBJ1-1,many,NA,TGTGCCAGCAGCCAACGGGAAAATAGGAACACTGAAGCTTTCTTT,CASSQRENRNTEAFF
TRBV7-8,TRBJ2-5,NA,NA,TGTGCCAGCAGCCAACAGGGAGGTTCCCAGGGCCAGTACTTC,CASSQQGGSQGQYF
TRBV11-3,TRBJ2-5,NA,TRBD2,TGTGCCAGCAGCTTAGATTGGAGCCCTAGCGGGAGTGAGACCCAGTACTTC,CASSLDWSPSGSETQYF
TRBV12-3/TRBV12-4,TRBJ2-1,NA,TRBD2,TGTGCCAGCAGTTATGTAGTGACTAGCGATGAGCAGTTCTTC,CASSYVVTSDEQFF
TRBV7-6,TRBJ2-1,many,NA,TGTGCCAGCAGCCGAATGGTCAATGAGCAGTTCTTC,CASSRMVNEQFF
TRBV5-1,TRBJ2-5,NA,TRBD2,TGCGCCAGCAGCCAGGGACGGGAGGAGGAGACCCAGTACTTC,CASSQGREEETQYF
TRBV4-1,TRBJ2-7,NA,NA,TGCGCAACAGCTGGTCACGGAGAGTCCTACGAGCAGTACTTC,CATAGHGESYEQYF
TRBV4-1,TRBJ1-1,many,TRBD1,TGCGCCAGCAGCCAAGATCAAGACAGGGCGTGGACTGAAGCTTTCTTT,CASSQDQDRAWTEAFF
TRBV18,TRBJ1-1,few,NA,TGTGCCAGCTCACCAAGGGGCCTCATGAACACTGAAGCTTTCTTT,CASSPRGLMNTEAFF
TRBV7-2,TRBJ2-7,few,NA,TGTGCCAGCAGCTTGGACAGCGAGCAGTACTTC,CASSLDSEQYF
TRBV6-2/TRBV6-3,TRBJ2-7,few,NA,TGTGCCAGCAGTTACTCGATACCGGCGAACTCCTACGAGCAGTACTTC,CASSYSIPANSYEQYF
TRBV3-1,TRBJ1-2,NA,TRBD1,TGTGCCAGCAGCCCCTCTGACAGGGATGGCTATGGCTACACCTTC,CASSPSDRDGYGYTF
TRBV5-1,TRBJ2-7,NA,NA,TGCGCCAGCAGTTCAGGGGTACACGAGCAGTACTTC,CASSSGVHEQYF
TRBV3-1,TRBJ2-1,many,TRBD2,TGTGCCAGCAGCTCCCGGACTAGCGGGAGGGTTAAGGAGCAGTTCTTC,CASSSRTSGRVKEQFF
TRBV4-1,TRBJ2-7,many,NA,TGCGCCAGCAGCACACCAAGTGGAGGTGAGCAGTACTTC,CASSTPSGGEQYF
TRBV4-3,TRBJ1-1,few,NA,TGCGCCAGCAGCCAAGTGGGCTACGGGACTGAAGCTTTCTTT,CASSQVGYGTEAFF
TRBV6-2/TRBV6-3,TRBJ1-1,few,NA,TGTGCCAGCAGGAGGGGGGTAGGGATCAACACTGAAGCTTTCTTT,CASRRGVGINTEAFF
TRBV6-6,TRBJ2-6,NA,NA,TGTGCCATCGCCAGGGCCGGGGCCAACGTCCTGACTTTC,CAIARAGANVLTF
TRBV18,TRBJ1-1,few,TRBD1,TGTGCCAGCTCGCCAGACAGGGTTTCGGCTGAAGCTTTCTTT,CASSPDRVSAEAFF
TRBV19,TRBJ1-5,NA,TRBD1,TGTGCCAGTAGTATTCCCGGACAGGGTCAGCCCCAGCATTTT,CASSIPGQGQPQHF
TRBV24-1,TRBJ2-7,few,NA,TGTGCCACCAGTGATTCGGTATCCTACGAGCAGTACTTC,CATSDSVSYEQYF
TRBV24-1,TRBJ1-1,NA,NA,TGTGCCACCAGTGATGGCCGGACGGAGAACACTGAAGCTTTCTTT,CATSDGRTENTEAFF
TRBV4-2,TRBJ2-7,many,NA,TGTGCCAGTCGTGAAGGGCCGGGTTACGAGCAGTACTTC,CASREGPGYEQYF
TRBV7-2,TRBJ1-2,many,TRBD1,TGTGCCAGCAGCGCAGACAGGGTTTCTAACTATGGCTACACCTTC,CASSADRVSNYGYTF
TRBV11-2,TRBJ2-1,many,TRBD2,TGTGCCAGCAGCTTAGATCAGAGGACTAGCGGGTTGGCCTACAATGAGCAGTTCTTC,CASSLDQRTSGLAYNEQFF
TRBV11-3,TRBJ1-1,many,TRBD1,TGTGCCAGCAGCCGTACCGGGACAGCAACCTTCTTT,CASSRTGTATFF
TRBV20-1,TRBJ2-3,many,NA,TGCAGTGCCCCCGGGCCAGAAGGGAGCACAGATACGCAGTATTTT,CSAPGPEGSTDTQYF